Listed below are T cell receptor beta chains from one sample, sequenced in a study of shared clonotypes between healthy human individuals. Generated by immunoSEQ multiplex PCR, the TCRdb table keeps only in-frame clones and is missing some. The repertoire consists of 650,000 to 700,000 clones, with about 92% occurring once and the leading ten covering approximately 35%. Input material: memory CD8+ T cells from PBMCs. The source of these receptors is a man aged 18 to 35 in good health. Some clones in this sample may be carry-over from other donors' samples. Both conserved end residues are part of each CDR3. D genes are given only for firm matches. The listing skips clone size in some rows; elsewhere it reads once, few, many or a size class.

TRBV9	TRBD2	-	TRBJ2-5	CASSALAGGPGETQYF	TGTGCCAGCAGCGCTCTAGCGGGAGGGCCCGGAGAGACCCAGTACTTC
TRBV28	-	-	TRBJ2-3	CAINPGGSVPDTQYF	TGTGCCATCAACCCCGGCGGGTCTGTACCAGATACGCAGTATTTT
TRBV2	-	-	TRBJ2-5	CASSERGNSQETQYF	TGTGCCAGCAGTGAAAGGGGGAACAGCCAAGAGACCCAGTACTTC
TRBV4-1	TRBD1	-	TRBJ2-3	CASSQERTGRTDTQYF	TGCGCCAGCAGCCAAGAGCGGACAGGGCGCACAGATACGCAGTATTTT
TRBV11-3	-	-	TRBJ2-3	CASSSRDGPSTDTQYF	TGTGCCAGCAGCTCCCGGGACGGTCCAAGCACAGATACGCAGTATTTT
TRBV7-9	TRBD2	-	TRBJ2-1	CASSARTSGRNEQFF	TGTGCCAGCAGTGCTAGGACTAGCGGGAGGAATGAGCAGTTCTTC
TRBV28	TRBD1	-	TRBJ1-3	CASSSPGTGVGNTIYF	TGTGCCAGCAGTTCTCCCGGGACAGGGGTAGGAAACACCATATATTTT
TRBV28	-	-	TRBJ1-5	CASSLVMGAGQPQHF	-
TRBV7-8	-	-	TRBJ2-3	CASSLLTGWDTQYF	TGTGCCAGCAGCTTACTAACAGGGTGGGATACGCAGTATTTT
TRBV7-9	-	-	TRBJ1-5	CASSPGEVNQPQHF	TGTGCCAGCAGCCCTGGGGAAGTTAATCAGCCCCAGCATTTT
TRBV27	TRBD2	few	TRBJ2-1	CASSLSGSSYNEQFF	TGTGCCAGCAGTTTAAGCGGGAGTTCCTACAATGAGCAGTTCTTC
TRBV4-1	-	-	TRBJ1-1	CASSPSTGMAEAFF	TGCGCCAGCAGCCCTTCAACGGGGATGGCTGAAGCTTTCTTT
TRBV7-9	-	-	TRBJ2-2	CASRGQGRSGELFF	TGTGCCAGCAGGGGGCAGGGTCGGTCCGGGGAGCTGTTTTTT
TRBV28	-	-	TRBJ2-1	CASSVRTQDNEQFF	TGTGCCAGCAGTGTCCGGACCCAAGACAATGAGCAGTTCTTC
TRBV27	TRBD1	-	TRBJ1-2	CASRGDSQYYGYTF	TGTGCCAGCAGGGGGGACAGCCAATACTATGGCTACACCTTC
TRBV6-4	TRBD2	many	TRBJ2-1	CASSDFASGGYNEQFF	TGTGCCAGCAGTGACTTTGCTAGCGGCGGTTACAATGAGCAGTTCTTC
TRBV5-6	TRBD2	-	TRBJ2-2	CASSLELVAGTGELFF	TGTGCCAGCAGCTTGGAATTAGTAGCGGGGACCGGGGAGCTGTTTTTT
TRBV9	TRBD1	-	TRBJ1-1	CASSAGGTEAFF	TGTGCCAGCAGCGCAGGGGGCACTGAAGCTTTCTTT